Detailed here is one T cell receptor beta chain. The CDR3 contains 13 residues. V dropped 6 bases and J dropped 0 bases, with 6 bases sitting between them. Germline-derived CDR1 and CDR2 are SEHNR and FQNEAQ (reference sequence). Sequencing was performed with immunoSEQ multiplex PCR; in TCRdb, only in-frame clones are kept and a portion is missing. Among about 110,000 clones listed, around 89% were seen once. This specimen belongs to a study of control samples from healthy donors and cancer patients. Sequencing was done on a sample of blood. V and J are TRBV7-9 and TRBJ1-3; D ambiguous. The TCR originated in a woman aged 45-59 years in good health. The CDR3 loop is CASRYYSGNTIYF. Here the CDR3 DNA reads TGTGCCAGCAGATACTACTCTGGAAACACCATATATTTT.